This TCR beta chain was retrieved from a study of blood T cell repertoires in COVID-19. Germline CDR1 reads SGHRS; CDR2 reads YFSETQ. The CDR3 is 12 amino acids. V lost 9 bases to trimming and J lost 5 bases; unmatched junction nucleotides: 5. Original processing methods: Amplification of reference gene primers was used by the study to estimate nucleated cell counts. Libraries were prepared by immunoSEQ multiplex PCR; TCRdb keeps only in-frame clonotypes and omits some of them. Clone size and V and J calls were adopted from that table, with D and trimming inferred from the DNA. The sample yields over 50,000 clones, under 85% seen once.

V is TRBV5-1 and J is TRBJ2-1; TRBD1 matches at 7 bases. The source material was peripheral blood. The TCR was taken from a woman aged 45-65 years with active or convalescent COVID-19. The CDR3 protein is CATWTGDNEQFF. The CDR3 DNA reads TGCGCCACCTGGACAGGCGACAATGAGCAGTTCTTC.